This T cell receptor (beta chain) was recorded in a study of T-cell reconstitution after alpha-beta-depleted transplantation in children. In this sample, this clonotype turned up a few times. The library targeted TCRbeta and was prepared with unique molecular identifiers. One entry per CDR3 protein results from TCRdb running MiXCR on the PCR reads. The data contain approximately 500,000 distinct CDR3 sequences, about 10% of them singletons. Germline V CDR1 and CDR2: KGHSH, LQKENI. This CDR3 is built from 14 residues. The V gene end was trimmed by 1 base and the J gene end by 6 bases; junction bases not matched to a gene: 2.

This chain connects TRBV18 to TRBJ1-2; 10 bases are shared with TRBD1. This sequence originates from a child aged 2 to 10 with inherited bone marrow failure, due to receive a stem cell transplant. This specimen was PBMCs, taken before TCRalphabeta/CD19-depleted stem cell transplant. Written as DNA, the CDR3 is TGTGCCAGCTCACCACGACAGGGGGCGAATGGCTACACCTTC. This encodes CASSPRQGANGYTF. The full variable domain, its missing parts supplied by reference TRBV18 and TRBJ1-2, is NAGVMQNPRHLVRRRGQEARLRCSPMKGHSHVYWYRQLPEEGLKFMVYLQKENIIDESGMPKERFSAEFPKEGPSILRIQQVVRGDSAAYFCASSPRQGANGYTFGSGTRLTVV.